This entry describes one T cell receptor (beta chain). Antigen unknown. The PCR ran on 60 Vbeta and 13 Jbeta primers. Profiled with immunoSEQ multiplex PCR; TCRdb holds only in-frame clones, not every one. The sample has about 160,000 clones, approximately 72% seen once; the top ten hold around 6.8%. The data were obtained in a study of cytomegalovirus exposure and HLA in healthy donors. Whole-study results and caveats: Association of a missense DCLRE1C variant with TCR beta V- and J-gene trimming was reported in a later analysis. The only immune exposure information that was available was CMV serostatus.

Specimen: PBMCs. This TCR was sampled from a man aged 40-55 years in good health and CMV-seropositive.

The CDR3 sequence is CASSNTGSRGYTF. The CDR3 region has the DNA TGTGCCAGCAGCAATACAGGGTCCCGTGGCTACACCTTC. The genes are TRBV5-5 and TRBJ1-2, with D possibly being TRBD1 (6 bases). The CDR3 loop spans 13 amino acids. V shed 4 bases and J shed 7 bases, with 14 bases lying between them. Germline CDR1 SGHKS, CDR2 YYEKEE (reference sequence).